The 7 T cell receptor beta chains below all came from one sample that was sequenced in a study of Graves' ophthalmopathy and Graves' hyperthyroidism. Scientists amplified the TCR beta CDR3 regions from RNA transcripts. Investigators did first-round RT-PCR with HTBI primers, then second-round multiplex PCR. TCRdb passed the multiplex PCR reads through MiXCR, listing each CDR3 protein once. The sample lists 350,000 to 450,000 distinct CDR3 sequences; around 20% were seen once. The sequenced sample consisted of peripheral blood. Source of these receptors: a woman between 18 and 30 years old with Graves' ophthalmopathy.

This clonotype was recorded many times. This CDR3 reads CASSPNRGEEQYF. The CDR3 nucleotides are TGTGCCAGCAGCCCAAACAGGGGTGAGGAGCAGTACTTC. The rearrangement uses TRBV7-3 and TRBJ2-7; TRBD1 matches 7 bases. V gave up 5 bases and J gave up 7 bases; unmatched junction bases: 8. This CDR3 has 13 amino acids. Germline assignment: CDR1 SGHTA and CDR2 FQGTGA.

This clonotype was seen a few times. This sequence joins TRBV12-3 or TRBV12-4 and TRBJ1-2, with 7 bases identical to TRBD1. The CDR3 extends over 15 amino acids. J lost 4 bases, V lost 5 bases, and 10 bases had no gene match. The CDR3 loop reads CASSRRQGRGYGYTF. The CDR3 DNA follows: TGTGCCAGCAGTCGTCGACAGGGCAGGGGCTATGGCTACACCTTC.

This clonotype was recorded at least ten times. The rearrangement joins TRBV6-5 to TRBJ2-7, with 8 positions matching TRBD1. In germline, CDR1 is MNHEY, CDR2 SVGAGI. J gave up 1 base and V 2 bases, and 4 bases lay outside the gene matches. The CDR3 has 15 amino acids. Here the CDR3 DNA reads TGTGCCAGCAGTTACGGGACAGGTCGTTCCTACGAGCAGTACTTC. Protein product: CASSYGTGRSYEQYF.

This clonotype was detected a few times. The J gene is TRBJ2-4, the V gene TRBV20-1; TRBD2 might be the D (7 bases). Germline CDR1 reads DFQATT; CDR2 reads SNEGSKA (reference sequence). The CDR3 has 16 residues. V was cut by 1 base and J by 3 bases, with 16 bases left in between. DNA for the CDR3: TGCAGTGCTAGAGCCGGAGGGGGGGCGGACAAAAACATTCAGTACTTC. Translating gives CSARAGGGADKNIQYF.

This clonotype came up many times. The gene calls are TRBV25-1 and TRBJ2-5; TRBD1 is a possible D gene (5 bases). CDR1 and CDR2 (germline): MGHDK, SYGVNS. The V end lost 0 bases, the J end lost 2 bases, and 16 bases lay between the germline ends. The CDR3 consists of 17 residues. The CDR3 sequence: CASSEYRGRAAQETQYF. CDR3 DNA: TGTGCCAGCAGTGAATATAGGGGCAGGGCAGCTCAAGAGACCCAGTACTTC. Combining the CDR3 with reference TRBV25-1 and TRBJ2-5 gives the whole variable domain EADIYQTPRYLVIGTGKKITLECSQTMGHDKMYWYQQDPGMELHLIHYSYGVNSTEKGDLSSESTVSRIRTEHFPLTLESARPSHTSQYLCASSEYRGRAAQETQYFGPGTRLLVL.

Ten or more counts support this clonotype. The J gene is TRBJ1-5, the V gene TRBV6-2 or TRBV6-3, with unresolved D. This CDR3 has 16 residues. The V gene lost 6 bases and the J gene lost 0 bases, with 15 bases spanning the gap. The germline V gene has CDR1 MNHEY and CDR2 SVGEGT. DNA for the CDR3: TGTGCCAGCAGACACACCGGGCCTTATAGCAATCAGCCCCAGCATTTT. Translating gives CASRHTGPYSNQPQHF.

This chain uses TRBV7-8 with TRBJ2-7, with D possibly TRBD2 on 7 matching bases. This CDR3 has 17 residues. The germline CDR1 and CDR2 sequences are SGHVS and FQNEAQ. V was cut by 5 bases and J by 2 bases, with 22 bases left in between. For the CDR3, the DNA is TGTGCCAGCAGCCCAGGGGACTCTAGCGGCATTACCTACGAGCAGTACTTC. This translates into CASSPGDSSGITYEQYF.